This is a list of T cell receptor beta chains from one sample in a study of cytomegalovirus exposure and HLA in healthy donors. Only in-frame clones appear in the TCRdb table, and some are missing; sequencing was by immunoSEQ multiplex PCR. The sample carries just under 250,000 clones, roughly 82% recorded once. Input material: PBMCs. Receptors were obtained from a woman in her thirties or forties in good health and CMV-seropositive. The CDR3 runs from the conserved cysteine through the conserved F or W. A D gene is named only where the DNA matches it firmly. Rows give clone size only sometimes, using once, few, many, or a class for an expanded clone.

>TRBV4-3|14|TRBJ2-7|NA|NA
CASSQQTGTYEQYF
TGCGCCAGCAGCCAACAGACAGGAACCTACGAGCAGTACTTC
>TRBV9|16|TRBJ2-5|NA|once
CASSRTGRGQGETQYF
TGTGCCAGCAGCCGCACAGGGCGGGGGCAGGGGGAGACCCAGTACTTC
>TRBV10-2|13|TRBJ1-2|NA|NA
CASSERRDFGYTF
TGCGCCAGCAGTGAACGGAGGGATTTTGGCTACACCTTC
>TRBV9|15|TRBJ1-2|TRBD1|NA
CASSARTGTGQGYTF
TGTGCCAGCAGCGCACGAACCGGGACAGGGCAAGGCTACACCTTC
>TRBV7-6|15|TRBJ2-1|NA|NA
CASSLVESSYNEQFF
TGTGCCAGCAGCTTAGTCGAGAGCTCCTACAATGAGCAGTTCTTC
>TRBV27|14|TRBJ2-7|NA|NA
CASSPLGASYEQYF
TGTGCCAGCAGTCCCCTGGGGGCCTCCTACGAGCAGTACTTC
>TRBV5-5|16|TRBJ2-7|NA|NA
CASSLSSGTNTYEQYF
TGTGCCAGCAGCCTTTCTTCCGGGACAAATACCTACGAGCAGTACTTC
>TRBV4-1|15|TRBJ2-7|NA|NA
CASSQDRGLTYEQYF
TGCGCCAGCAGCCAAGATAGGGGTCTCACCTACGAGCAGTACTTC
>TRBV6-5|15|TRBJ1-2|NA|NA
CASSGPYGGNYGYTF
TGTGCCAGCAGTGGACCCTATGGGGGGAACTATGGCTACACCTTC
>TRBV5-1|16|TRBJ1-6|TRBD1|NA
CASSFGTGAYNSPLHF
TGCGCCAGCAGCTTCGGGACAGGGGCTTATAATTCACCCCTCCACTTT
>TRBV10-3|14|TRBJ2-2|TRBD2|NA
CAISAGGATGELFF
TGTGCCATCAGTGCGGGGGGGGCCACCGGGGAGCTGTTTTTT
>TRBV5-6|17|TRBJ2-1|TRBD2|NA
CASSFVSGRDSYNEQFF
TGTGCCAGCAGCTTCGTCAGCGGGAGGGATTCCTACAATGAGCAGTTCTTC
>TRBV10-1|13|TRBJ2-1|NA|NA
CASSGGLVDEQFF
TGCGCCAGCAGTGGCGGACTTGTTGATGAGCAGTTCTTC
>TRBV6-1|13|TRBJ1-6|NA|NA
CASSELTDSPLHF
TGTGCCAGCAGTGAACTTACGGATTCACCCCTCCACTTT
>TRBV5-1|18|TRBJ1-3|TRBD1|NA
CASSLPLRDSLSGNTIYF
TGCGCCAGCAGCTTGCCACTACGGGACAGCCTCTCTGGAAACACCATATATTTT
>TRBV30|13|TRBJ2-5|TRBD1|NA
CAWSVGGGETQYF
TGTGCCTGGAGTGTAGGGGGCGGAGAGACCCAGTACTTC
>TRBV7-3|16|TRBJ2-6|TRBD1|NA
CASSRGTGAGANVLTF
TGTGCCAGCAGCCGAGGGACAGGGGCCGGGGCCAACGTCCTGACTTTC
>TRBV9|16|TRBJ2-1|TRBD2|NA
CASSAQPGGRGNEQFF
TGTGCCAGCAGCGCACAACCAGGCGGGAGAGGCAATGAGCAGTTCTTC
>TRBV27|15|TRBJ2-7|TRBD1|few
CASSPRTGPNYEQYF
TGTGCCAGCAGCCCCAGGACAGGGCCCAACTACGAGCAGTACTTC
>TRBV7-8|13|TRBJ2-1|TRBD1|NA
CASRPTGENEQFF
TGTGCCAGCAGACCAACAGGGGAGAATGAGCAGTTCTTC
>TRBV25-1|14|TRBJ1-4|NA|few
CASMSPATNEKLFF
TGTGCCAGCATGAGTCCCGCAACTAATGAAAAACTGTTTTTT
>TRBV27|15|TRBJ2-7|TRBD1|once
CASSLRSGTGYEQYF
TGTGCCAGCAGTTTAAGGTCCGGGACAGGGTACGAGCAGTACTTC
>TRBV28|14|TRBJ1-2|NA|NA
CASSSAGDLYGYTF
TGTGCCAGCAGTTCGGCGGGGGACCTCTATGGCTACACCTTC
>TRBV11-2|12|TRBJ1-2|NA|NA
CASSLELFGYTF
TGTGCCAGCAGCTTAGAACTTTTTGGCTACACCTTC
>TRBV6-5|15|TRBJ1-5|NA|NA
CASSYSHRGNQPQHF
TGTGCCAGCAGTTACTCACACAGGGGCAATCAGCCCCAGCATTTT
>TRBV5-4|14|TRBJ2-7|TRBD2|once
CASSWGLAPLEQYF
TGTGCCAGCAGTTGGGGACTAGCCCCCCTCGAGCAGTACTTC
>TRBV2|14|TRBJ2-1|TRBD2|NA
CASSELAGGDEQFF
TGTGCCAGCAGTGAACTAGCGGGAGGGGATGAGCAGTTCTTC
>TRBV10-2|16|TRBJ1-2|TRBD1|NA
CASSADSGTGTYGYTF
TGCGCCAGCAGTGCAGATTCCGGGACAGGGACCTATGGCTACACCTTC
>TRBV19|15|TRBJ2-4|TRBD1|NA
CASSNDRGRRNIQYF
TGTGCCAGTAGCAACGACAGGGGGCGCAGAAACATTCAGTACTTC
>TRBV6-5|15|TRBJ2-5|NA|NA
CASSSYEGSGETQYF
TGTGCCAGCAGTTCCTATGAGGGTAGCGGCGAGACCCAGTACTTC
>TRBV5-1|15|TRBJ2-2|TRBD1|NA
CASSLILNRGGELFF
TGCGCCAGCAGCTTGATACTTAACAGGGGCGGGGAGCTGTTTTTT
>TRBV7-2|15|TRBJ1-6|TRBD1|NA
CASSQRQGANSPLHF
TGTGCCAGCAGCCAAAGACAGGGGGCGAATTCACCCCTCCACTTT
>TRBV19|12|TRBJ2-7|NA|NA
CASSRTTGEQYF
TGTGCCAGTAGTAGGACCACGGGGGAGCAGTACTTC
>TRBV19|14|TRBJ2-7|NA|NA
CASSIEEASYEQYF
TGTGCCAGTAGTATAGAGGAGGCTTCCTACGAGCAGTACTTC
>TRBV29-1|11|TRBJ2-1|NA|NA
CSVEIYNEQFF
TGCAGCGTCGAGATATACAATGAGCAGTTCTTC
>TRBV21-1|16|TRBJ1-1|NA|NA
CASSKALKGGITEAFF
TGTGCCAGCAGCAAAGCGCTAAAGGGAGGAATAACTGAAGCTTTCTTT
>TRBV6-1|14|TRBJ1-6|TRBD1|NA
CASSARQGNSPLHF
TGTGCCAGCAGCGCCAGACAGGGTAATTCACCCCTCCACTTT
>TRBV28|15|TRBJ1-3|NA|NA
CASSFRGASGNTIYF
TGTGCCAGCAGTTTCCGGGGGGCTTCAGGAAACACCATATATTTT
>TRBV18|14|TRBJ1-3|NA|NA
CASSPGGAGNTIYF
TGTGCCAGCTCACCAGGGGGCGCTGGAAACACCATATATTTT
>TRBV11-3|19|TRBJ2-1|TRBD2|NA
CASSLGSKREGFGYNEQFF
TGTGCCAGCAGCTTAGGTTCCAAGCGGGAGGGTTTTGGGTACAATGAGCAGTTCTTC
>TRBV6-1|13|TRBJ1-3|NA|NA
CARRGARGNTIYF
TGTGCCAGACGGGGGGCGCGGGGAAACACCATATATTTT
>TRBV6-6|15|TRBJ2-7|TRBD1|NA
CASSYGGRGQYEQYF
TGTGCCAGCAGTTACGGTGGCAGGGGGCAATACGAGCAGTACTTC
>TRBV7-8|14|TRBJ1-4|NA|NA
CASSLAGVGEKLFF
TGTGCCAGCAGCTTAGCAGGGGTTGGTGAAAAACTGTTTTTT